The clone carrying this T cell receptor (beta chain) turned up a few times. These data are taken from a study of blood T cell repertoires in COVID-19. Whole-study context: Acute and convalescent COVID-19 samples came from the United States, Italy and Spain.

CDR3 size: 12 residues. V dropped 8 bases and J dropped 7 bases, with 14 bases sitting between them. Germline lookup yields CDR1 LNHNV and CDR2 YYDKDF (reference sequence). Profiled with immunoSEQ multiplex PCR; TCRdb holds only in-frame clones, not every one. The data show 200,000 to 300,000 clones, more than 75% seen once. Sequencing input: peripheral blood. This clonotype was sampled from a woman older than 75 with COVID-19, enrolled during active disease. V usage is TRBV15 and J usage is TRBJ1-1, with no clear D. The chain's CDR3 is CATLHRISEAFF. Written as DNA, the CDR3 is TGTGCCACCCTTCACAGAATAAGTGAAGCTTTCTTT.